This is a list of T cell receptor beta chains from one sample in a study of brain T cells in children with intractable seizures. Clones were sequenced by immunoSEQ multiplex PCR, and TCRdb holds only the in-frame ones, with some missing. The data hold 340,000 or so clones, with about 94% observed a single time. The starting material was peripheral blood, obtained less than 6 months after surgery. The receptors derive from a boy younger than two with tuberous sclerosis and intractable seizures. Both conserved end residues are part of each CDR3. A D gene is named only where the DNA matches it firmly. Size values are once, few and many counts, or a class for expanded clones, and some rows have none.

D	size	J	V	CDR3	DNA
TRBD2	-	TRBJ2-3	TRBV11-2	CASSGGEPGLAGSPQYF	TGTGCCAGCAGCGGAGGAGAGCCGGGACTAGCGGGGTCTCCGCAGTATTTT
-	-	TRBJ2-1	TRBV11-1	CASSLALGGRGNEQFF	TGTGCCAGCAGCTTAGCGCTAGGGGGGAGGGGAAATGAGCAGTTCTTC
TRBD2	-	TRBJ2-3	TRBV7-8	CASSAPSGSTDTQYF	TGTGCCAGCAGCGCCCCTAGCGGGAGCACAGATACGCAGTATTTT
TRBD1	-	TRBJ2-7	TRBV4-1	CASSQGDRVDEQYF	TGCGCCAGCAGCCAAGGGGACAGGGTCGACGAGCAGTACTTC
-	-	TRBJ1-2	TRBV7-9	CASSKMTANYGYTF	TGTGCCAGCAGCAAAATGACGGCTAACTATGGCTACACCTTC
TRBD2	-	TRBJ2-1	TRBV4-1	CASSQVPTSGYNEQFF	TGCGCCAGCAGCCAAGTCCCGACTAGCGGATACAATGAGCAGTTCTTC
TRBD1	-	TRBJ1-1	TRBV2	CASRYQGVTEAFF	TGTGCCAGCAGGTACCAGGGGGTCACTGAAGCTTTCTTT
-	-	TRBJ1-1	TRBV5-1	CASSQDRDGGAFF	TGCGCCAGCAGCCAGGACCGGGACGGGGGAGCTTTCTTT
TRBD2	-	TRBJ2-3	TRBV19	CASSKAGGSTDTQYF	TGTGCCAGTAGCAAAGCGGGGGGAAGCACAGATACGCAGTATTTT
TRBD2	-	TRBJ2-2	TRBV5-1	CASSFRREAGELFF	TGCGCCAGCAGCTTTAGGCGGGAGGCCGGGGAGCTGTTTTTT
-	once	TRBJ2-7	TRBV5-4	CASSFFGGSYEQYF	TGTGCCAGCAGCTTCTTCGGGGGATCCTACGAGCAGTACTTC